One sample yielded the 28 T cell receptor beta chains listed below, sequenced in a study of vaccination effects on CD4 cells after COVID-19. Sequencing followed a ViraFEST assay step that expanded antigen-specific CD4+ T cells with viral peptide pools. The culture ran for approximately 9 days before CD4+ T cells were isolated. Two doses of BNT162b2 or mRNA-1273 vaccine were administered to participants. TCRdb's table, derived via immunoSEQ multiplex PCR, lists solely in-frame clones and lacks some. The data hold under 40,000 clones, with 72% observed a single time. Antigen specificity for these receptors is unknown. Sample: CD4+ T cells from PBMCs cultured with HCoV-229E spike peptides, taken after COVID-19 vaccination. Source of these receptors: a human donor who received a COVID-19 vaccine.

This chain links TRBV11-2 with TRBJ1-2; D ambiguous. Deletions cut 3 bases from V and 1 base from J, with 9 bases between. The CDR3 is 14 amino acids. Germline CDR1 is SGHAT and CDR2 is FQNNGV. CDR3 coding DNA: TGTGCCAGCAGCTTGAACAATCTTAACTATGGCTACACCTTC. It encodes CASSLNNLNYGYTF. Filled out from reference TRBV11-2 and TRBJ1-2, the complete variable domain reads EAGVAQSPRYKIIEKRQSVAFWCNPISGHATLYWYQQILGQGPKLLIQFQNNGVVDDSQLPKDRFSAERLKGVDSTLKIQPAKLEDSAVYLCASSLNNLNYGYTFGSGTRLTVV.

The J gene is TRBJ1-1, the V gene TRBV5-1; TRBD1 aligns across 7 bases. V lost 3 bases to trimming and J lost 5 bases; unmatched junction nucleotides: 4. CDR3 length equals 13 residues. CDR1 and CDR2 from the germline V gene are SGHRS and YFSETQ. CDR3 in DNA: TGCGCCAGCAGCTCAGTACAGGGGACTGAAGCTTTCTTT. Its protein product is CASSSVQGTEAFF.

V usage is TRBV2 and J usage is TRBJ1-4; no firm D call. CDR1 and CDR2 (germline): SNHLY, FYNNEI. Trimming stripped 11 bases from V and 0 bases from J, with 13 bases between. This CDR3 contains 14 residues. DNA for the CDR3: TGTGCCGGATCTGCAGCGTCAACTAATGAAAAACTGTTTTTT. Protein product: CAGSAASTNEKLFF.

For the CDR3, the DNA is TGTGCCAGCAGTGCGGGAGGAACCGTGGATACGCAGTATTTT. Protein product: CASSAGGTVDTQYF. The chain couples TRBV7-9 to TRBJ2-3; 8 nucleotides line up with TRBD2. The CDR3 is 14 residues long. V lost 6 bases and J lost 6; bases outside the gene matches: 8. The germline V gene has CDR1 SEHNR and CDR2 FQNEAQ (reference sequence).

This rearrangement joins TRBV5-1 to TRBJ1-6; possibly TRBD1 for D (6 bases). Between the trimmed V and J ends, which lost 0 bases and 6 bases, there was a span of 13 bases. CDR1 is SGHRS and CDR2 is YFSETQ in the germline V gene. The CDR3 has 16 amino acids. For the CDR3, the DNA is TGCGCCAGCAGCTTGGAAGGGGGGAGTTCTAATTCACCCCTCCACTTT. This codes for CASSLEGGSSNSPLHF.

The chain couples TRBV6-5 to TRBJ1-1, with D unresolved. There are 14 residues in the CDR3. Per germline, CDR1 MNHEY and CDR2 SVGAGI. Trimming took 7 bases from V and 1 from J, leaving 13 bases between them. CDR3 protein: CASTGGSKNTEAFF. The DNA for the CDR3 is TGTGCCAGCACCGGAGGGAGTAAGAACACTGAAGCTTTCTTT.

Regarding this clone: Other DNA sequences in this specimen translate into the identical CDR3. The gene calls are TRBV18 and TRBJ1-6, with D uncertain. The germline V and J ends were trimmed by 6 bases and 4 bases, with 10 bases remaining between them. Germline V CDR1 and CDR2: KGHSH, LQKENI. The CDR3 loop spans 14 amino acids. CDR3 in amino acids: CASSPGSYNSPLHF. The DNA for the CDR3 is TGTGCCAGCTCCCCTGGATCATATAATTCACCCCTCCACTTT. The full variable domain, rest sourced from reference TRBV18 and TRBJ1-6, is NAGVMQNPRHLVRRRGQEARLRCSPMKGHSHVYWYRQLPEEGLKFMVYLQKENIIDESGMPKERFSAEFPKEGPSILRIQQVVRGDSAAYFCASSPGSYNSPLHFGNGTRLTVT.

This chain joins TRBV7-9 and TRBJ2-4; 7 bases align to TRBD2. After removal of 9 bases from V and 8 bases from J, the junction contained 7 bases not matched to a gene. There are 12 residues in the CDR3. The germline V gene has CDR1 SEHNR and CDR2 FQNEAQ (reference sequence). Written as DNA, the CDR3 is TGTGCCAGTAACGCGGGGGATGACATTCAGTACTTC. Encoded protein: CASNAGDDIQYF.

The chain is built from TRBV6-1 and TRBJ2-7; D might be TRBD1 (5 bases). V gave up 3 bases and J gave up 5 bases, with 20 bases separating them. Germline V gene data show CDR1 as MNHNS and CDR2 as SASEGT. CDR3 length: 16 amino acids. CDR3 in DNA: TGTGCCAGCAGTGAGATCAAGGGGTATACTTCCGACGAGCAGTACTTC. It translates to CASSEIKGYTSDEQYF.

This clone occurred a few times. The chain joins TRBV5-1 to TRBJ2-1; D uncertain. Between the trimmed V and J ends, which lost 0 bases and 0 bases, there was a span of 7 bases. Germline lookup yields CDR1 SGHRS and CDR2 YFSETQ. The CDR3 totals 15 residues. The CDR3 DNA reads TGCGCCAGCAGCTTGGAGTGGAGCTCCTACAATGAGCAGTTCTTC. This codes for CASSLEWSSYNEQFF.

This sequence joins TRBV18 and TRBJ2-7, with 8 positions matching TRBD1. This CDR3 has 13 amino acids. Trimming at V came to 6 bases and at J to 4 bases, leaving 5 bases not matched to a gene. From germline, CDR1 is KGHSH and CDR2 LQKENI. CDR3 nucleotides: TGTGCCAGCTCCCCGGGACAGGAGTACGAGCAGTACTTC. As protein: CASSPGQEYEQYF.

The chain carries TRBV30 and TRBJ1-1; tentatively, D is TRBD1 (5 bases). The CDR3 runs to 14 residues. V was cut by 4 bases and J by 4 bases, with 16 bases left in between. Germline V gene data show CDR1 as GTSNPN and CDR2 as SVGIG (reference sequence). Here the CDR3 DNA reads TGTGCCTGGAAAAGGCAGGGCGGATTCACTGAAGCTTTCTTT. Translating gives CAWKRQGGFTEAFF.

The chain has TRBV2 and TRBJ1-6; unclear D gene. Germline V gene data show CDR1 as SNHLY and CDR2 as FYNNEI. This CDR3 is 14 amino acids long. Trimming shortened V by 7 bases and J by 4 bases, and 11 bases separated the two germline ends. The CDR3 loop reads CASIADIYNSPLHF. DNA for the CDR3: TGTGCCAGCATAGCAGACATTTATAATTCACCCCTCCACTTT.

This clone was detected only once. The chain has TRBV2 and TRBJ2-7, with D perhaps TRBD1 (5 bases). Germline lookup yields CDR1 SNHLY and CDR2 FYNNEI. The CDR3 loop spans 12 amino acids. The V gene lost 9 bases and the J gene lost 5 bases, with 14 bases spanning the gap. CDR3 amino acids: CASSLDIHEQYF. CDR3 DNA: TGTGCCAGTTCATTGGACATCCACGAGCAGTACTTC.

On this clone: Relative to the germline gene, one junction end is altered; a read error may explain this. The CDR3 loop reads CASIERVGNQPQHF. The CDR3 DNA sequence: TGTGCCAGCATTGAACGTGTAGGCAATCAGCCCCAGCATTTT. The chain links TRBV2 to TRBJ1-5; the D is unclear. In germline, CDR1 is SNHLY, CDR2 FYNNEI. The CDR3 is made up of 14 amino acids.

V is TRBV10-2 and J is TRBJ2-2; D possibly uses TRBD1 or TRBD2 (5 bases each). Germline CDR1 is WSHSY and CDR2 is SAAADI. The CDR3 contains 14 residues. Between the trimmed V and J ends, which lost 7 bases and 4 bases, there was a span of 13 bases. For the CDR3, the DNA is TGCGCCAGCACCTCGGGACGGACCACCGGGGAGCTGTTTTTT. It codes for CASTSGRTTGELFF.

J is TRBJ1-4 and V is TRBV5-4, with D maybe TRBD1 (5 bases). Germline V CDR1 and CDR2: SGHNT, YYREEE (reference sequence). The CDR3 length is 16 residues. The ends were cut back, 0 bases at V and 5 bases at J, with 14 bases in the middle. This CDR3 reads CASSLAVLGGNEKLFF. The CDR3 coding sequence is TGTGCCAGCAGCTTGGCCGTGCTCGGGGGGAATGAAAAACTGTTTTTT.

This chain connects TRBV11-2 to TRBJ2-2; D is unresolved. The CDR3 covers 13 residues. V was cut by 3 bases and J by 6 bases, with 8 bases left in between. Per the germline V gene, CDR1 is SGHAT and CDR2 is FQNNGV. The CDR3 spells CASSLIRAGELFF. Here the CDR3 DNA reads TGTGCCAGCAGCTTGATAAGGGCCGGGGAGCTGTTTTTT.

CDR3 amino acids: CASSPRTQGTSGYNEQFF. The CDR3 DNA reads as TGTGCCAGCAGCCCCAGGACCCAGGGGACTAGCGGGTACAATGAGCAGTTCTTC. The genes are TRBV7-6 and TRBJ2-1; 12 positions agree with TRBD2. J lost 4 bases, V lost 5 bases, and 12 bases had no gene match. The CDR3 has 18 amino acids. CDR1 is SGHVS, CDR2 FNYEAQ, per germline. The full variable domain, its missing parts supplied by reference TRBV7-6 and TRBJ2-1, is GAGVSQSPRYKVTKRGQDVALRCDPISGHVSLYWYRQALGQGPEFLTYFNYEAQQDKSGLPNDRFSAERPEGSISTLTIQRTEQRDSAMYRCASSPRTQGTSGYNEQFFGPGTRLTVL.

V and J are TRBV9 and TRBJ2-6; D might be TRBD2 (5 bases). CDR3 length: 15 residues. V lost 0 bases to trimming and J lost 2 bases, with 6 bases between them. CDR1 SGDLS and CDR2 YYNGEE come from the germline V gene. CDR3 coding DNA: TGTGCCAGCAGCGTAGAGGGAGCTGGGGCCAACGTCCTGACTTTC. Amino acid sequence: CASSVEGAGANVLTF. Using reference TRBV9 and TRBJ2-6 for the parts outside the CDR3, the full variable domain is DSGVTQTPKHLITATGQRVTLRCSPRSGDLSVYWYQQSLDQGLQFLIQYYNGEERAKGNILERFSAQQFPDLHSELNLSSLELGDSALYFCASSVEGAGANVLTFGAGSRLTVL.

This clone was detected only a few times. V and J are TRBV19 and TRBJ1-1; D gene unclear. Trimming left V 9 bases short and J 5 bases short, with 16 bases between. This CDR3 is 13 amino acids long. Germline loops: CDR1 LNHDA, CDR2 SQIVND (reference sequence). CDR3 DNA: TGTGCCAGCCTCGGTCCTTTCACGACTGAAGCTTTCTTT. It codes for CASLGPFTTEAFF.

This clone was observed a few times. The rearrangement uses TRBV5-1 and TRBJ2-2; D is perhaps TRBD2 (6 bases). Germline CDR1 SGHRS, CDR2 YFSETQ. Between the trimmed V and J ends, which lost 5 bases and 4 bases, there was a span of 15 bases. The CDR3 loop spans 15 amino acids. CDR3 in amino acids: CASRGGTLTTGELFF. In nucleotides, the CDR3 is TGCGCCAGCAGGGGGGGAACTCTGACCACCGGGGAGCTGTTTTTT.

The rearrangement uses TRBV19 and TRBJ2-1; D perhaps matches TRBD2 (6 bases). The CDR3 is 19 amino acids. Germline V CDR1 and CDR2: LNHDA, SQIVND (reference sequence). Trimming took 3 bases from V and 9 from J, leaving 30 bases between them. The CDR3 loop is CASSMGIARDFVRGGEQFF. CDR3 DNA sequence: TGTGCCAGTAGTATGGGGATTGCGCGGGATTTTGTTCGTGGAGGTGAGCAGTTCTTC. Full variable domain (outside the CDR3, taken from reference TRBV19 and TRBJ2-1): DGGITQSPKYLFRKEGQNVTLSCEQNLNHDAMYWYRQDPGQGLRLIYYSQIVNDFQKGDIAEGYSVSREKKESFPLTVTSAQKNPTAFYLCASSMGIARDFVRGGEQFFGPGTRLTVL.

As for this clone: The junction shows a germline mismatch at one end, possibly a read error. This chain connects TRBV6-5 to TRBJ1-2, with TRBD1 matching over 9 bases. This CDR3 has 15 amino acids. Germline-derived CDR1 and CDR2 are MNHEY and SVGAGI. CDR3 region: CASSNSGQGERGYTF. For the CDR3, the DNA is TGTGCCAGCAGTAACTCGGGACAGGGAGAGCGTGGCTACACCTTC.

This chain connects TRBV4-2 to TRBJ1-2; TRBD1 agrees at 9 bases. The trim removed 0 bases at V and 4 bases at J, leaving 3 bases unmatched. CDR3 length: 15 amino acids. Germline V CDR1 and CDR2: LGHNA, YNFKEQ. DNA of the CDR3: TGTGCCAGCAGCCAAGATCTGGGACAGGGCTATGGCTACACCTTC. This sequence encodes CASSQDLGQGYGYTF.

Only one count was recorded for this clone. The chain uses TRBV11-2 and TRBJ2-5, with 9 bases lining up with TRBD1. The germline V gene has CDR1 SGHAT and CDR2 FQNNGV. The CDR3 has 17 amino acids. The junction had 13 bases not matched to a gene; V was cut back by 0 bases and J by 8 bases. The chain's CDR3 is CASSLETGGTGMKTQYF. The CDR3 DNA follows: TGTGCCAGCAGCTTAGAAACCGGAGGGACAGGGATGAAAACCCAGTACTTC.

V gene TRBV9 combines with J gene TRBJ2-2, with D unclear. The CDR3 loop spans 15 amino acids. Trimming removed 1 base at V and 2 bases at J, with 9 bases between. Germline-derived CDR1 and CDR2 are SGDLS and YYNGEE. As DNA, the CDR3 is TGTGCCAGCAGCGTATCAACAGTAAACACCGGGGAGCTGTTTTTT. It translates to CASSVSTVNTGELFF.

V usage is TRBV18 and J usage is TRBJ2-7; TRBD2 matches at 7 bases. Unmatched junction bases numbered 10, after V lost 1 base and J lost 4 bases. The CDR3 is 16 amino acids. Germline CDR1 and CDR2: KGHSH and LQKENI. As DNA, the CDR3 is TGTGCCAGCTCACCACTAGCGGGTCGGGAACTTTACGAGCAGTACTTC. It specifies CASSPLAGRELYEQYF.